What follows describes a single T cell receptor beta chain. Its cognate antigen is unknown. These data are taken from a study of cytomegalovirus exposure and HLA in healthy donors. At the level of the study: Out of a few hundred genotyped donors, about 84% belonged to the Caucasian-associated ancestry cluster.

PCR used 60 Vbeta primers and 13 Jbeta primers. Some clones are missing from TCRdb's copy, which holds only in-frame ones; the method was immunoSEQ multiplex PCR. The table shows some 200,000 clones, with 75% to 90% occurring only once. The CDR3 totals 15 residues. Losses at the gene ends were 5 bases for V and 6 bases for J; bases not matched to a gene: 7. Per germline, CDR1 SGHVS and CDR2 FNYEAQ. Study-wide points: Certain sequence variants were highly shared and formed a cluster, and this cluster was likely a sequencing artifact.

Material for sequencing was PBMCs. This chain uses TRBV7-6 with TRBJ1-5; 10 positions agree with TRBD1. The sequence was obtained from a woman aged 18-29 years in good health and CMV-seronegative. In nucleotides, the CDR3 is TGTGCCAGCAGCGCCGGGACAGGGGTGGTTCAGCCCCAGCATTTT. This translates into CASSAGTGVVQPQHF.